A selection of T cell receptor beta chains follows, all from one sample in a study of T cell changes during pregnancy in multiple sclerosis. Here immunoSEQ multiplex PCR was the method, and the copy in TCRdb shows in-frame clones only, minus some. This sample has some 40,000 clones, with about 92% found just once. Sample: CD4+ T cells from peripheral blood mononuclear cells, taken in the third trimester of pregnancy. Receptors originate from a female donor with multiple sclerosis, enrolled in a pregnancy study. Each CDR3 is given with its conserved first and last residue. The D gene is left open where the match is weak. A clone size is listed for some rows: how often the clone was seen (once, few, many), or a class if it is expanded.

j_gene | len | v_gene | abundance | d_gene | CDR3aa | CDR3nt
TRBJ2-7 | 13 | TRBV28 | NA | NA | CASTLTGSGEQYF | TGTGCCAGCACCTTAACAGGGTCCGGCGAGCAGTACTTC
TRBJ2-1 | 14 | TRBV11-3 | NA | NA | CASSFGGRSNEQFF | TGTGCCAGCAGCTTCGGTGGCAGGTCGAATGAGCAGTTCTTC
TRBJ1-1 | 14 | TRBV6-5 | NA | NA | CASSSARQDTEAFF | TGTGCCAGCAGTTCCGCGCGACAGGACACTGAAGCTTTCTTT
TRBJ1-4 | 16 | TRBV10-3 | NA | NA | CAISESIGQGGEKLFF | TGTGCCATCAGTGAGTCGATCGGGCAGGGAGGTGAAAAACTGTTTTTT
TRBJ2-1 | 14 | TRBV30 | once | TRBD2 | CAVETSGYGNEQFF | TGTGCCGTTGAGACTAGCGGGTATGGCAATGAGCAGTTCTTC
TRBJ2-7 | 16 | TRBV27 | NA | NA | CASSFGGKNNRGEQYF | TGTGCCAGCAGTTTCGGCGGGAAAAATAATCGGGGTGAGCAGTACTTC
TRBJ2-7 | 14 | TRBV11-2 | NA | NA | CASSLLAQSNEQYF | TGTGCCAGCAGCTTATTGGCACAATCGAACGAGCAGTACTTC
TRBJ1-5 | 15 | TRBV28 | once | NA | CASSLLRGSAQPQHF | TGTGCCAGCAGTTTATTGAGGGGGTCAGCTCAGCCCCAGCATTTT
TRBJ2-5 | 17 | TRBV4-3 | NA | TRBD1 | CASSQDENRDRPMTQYF | TGCGCCAGCAGCCAAGACGAAAACCGGGACAGACCTATGACCCAGTACTTC
TRBJ2-7 | 16 | TRBV9 | NA | TRBD2 | CASSDRRGGRVSEQYF | TGTGCCAGCAGCGACAGAAGGGGCGGGAGGGTGAGCGAGCAGTACTTC
TRBJ1-2 | 13 | TRBV28 | NA | TRBD1 | CASSFAGGAGYTF | TGTGCCAGCAGTTTTGCAGGGGGCGCGGGCTACACCTTC
TRBJ2-3 | 17 | TRBV29-1 | NA | NA | CSVRKGPLGSSTDTQYF | TGCAGCGTTCGTAAGGGCCCACTAGGATCTAGCACAGATACGCAGTATTTT
TRBJ1-1 | 15 | TRBV14 | NA | TRBD1 | CASSQVTGGTIEAFF | TGTGCCAGCAGCCAAGTTACAGGGGGCACCATTGAAGCTTTCTTT
TRBJ2-7 | 12 | TRBV6-1 | NA | TRBD1 | CATDRVSYEQYF | TGTGCCACCGACAGGGTCTCCTACGAGCAGTACTTC
TRBJ1-2 | 14 | TRBV6-6 | NA | TRBD1 | CASSSGTVQAGYTF | TGTGCCAGCAGTTCGGGGACAGTTCAGGCGGGCTACACCTTC
TRBJ2-5 | 15 | TRBV19 | NA | TRBD2 | CASRVGSGVQETQYF | TGTGCCAGTAGGGTCGGTAGCGGGGTACAAGAGACCCAGTACTTC
TRBJ2-5 | 11 | TRBV6-5 | NA | NA | CASSYSREWYF | TGTGCCAGCAGTTACTCCCGGGAGTGGTACTTC
TRBJ2-7 | 14 | TRBV28 | NA | TRBD1 | CASSPGQGAWEQYF | TGTGCCAGCAGTCCGGGACAGGGGGCTTGGGAGCAGTACTTC
TRBJ2-1 | 14 | TRBV28 | NA | TRBD2 | CASWSGRTYNEQFF | TGTGCCAGCTGGAGCGGGAGAACCTACAATGAGCAGTTCTTC
TRBJ1-1 | 15 | TRBV28 | NA | NA | CASSSSGRPSTEAFF | TGTGCCAGCAGTTCCTCAGGGAGGCCGAGCACTGAAGCTTTCTTT
TRBJ2-5 | 15 | TRBV29-1 | NA | TRBD2 | CSDVGLAGGRETQYF | TGCAGCGACGTGGGTTTAGCGGGAGGACGGGAGACCCAGTACTTC
TRBJ2-1 | 16 | TRBV7-2 | once | TRBD2 | CASSLGLAGGYNEQFF | TGTGCCAGCAGCCTGGGACTAGCGGGAGGGTACAATGAGCAGTTCTTC
TRBJ2-3 | 14 | TRBV9 | NA | NA | CASSVARGTDTQYF | TGTGCCAGCAGCGTAGCTCGGGGCACAGATACGCAGTATTTT
TRBJ2-1 | 15 | TRBV18 | once | TRBD1 | CASSPTGRGLNEQFF | TGTGCCAGCTCACCTACCGGCAGGGGGCTGAATGAGCAGTTCTTC
TRBJ2-1 | 15 | TRBV27 | NA | TRBD2 | CASSSGRASRNEQFF | TGTGCCAGCAGTTCCGGGAGGGCCTCTCGCAATGAGCAGTTCTTC
TRBJ2-1 | 11 | TRBV29-1 | NA | NA | CSVLGANEQFF | TGCAGCGTTTTAGGGGCCAATGAGCAGTTCTTC
TRBJ2-2 | 15 | TRBV7-2 | few | TRBD2 | CASSPSGTNTGELFF | TGTGCCAGCAGCCCTAGCGGGACGAACACCGGGGAGCTGTTTTTT
TRBJ1-1 | 14 | TRBV10-1 | NA | NA | CASSAGTLNTEAFF | TGCGCCAGCAGTGCCGGGACATTAAACACTGAAGCTTTCTTT
TRBJ1-1 | 15 | TRBV5-1 | NA | NA | CASSWVGELDTEAFF | TGCGCCAGCAGCTGGGTAGGGGAATTGGACACTGAAGCTTTCTTT
TRBJ1-1 | 15 | TRBV7-3 | NA | TRBD1 | CASSLVGQGATEAFF | TGTGCCAGCAGCTTGGTAGGACAGGGGGCCACTGAAGCTTTCTTT
TRBJ2-7 | 16 | TRBV9 | NA | NA | CASSVESIAYSYEQYF | TGTGCCAGCAGCGTAGAGAGTATTGCCTACTCCTACGAGCAGTACTTC
TRBJ2-1 | 15 | TRBV7-2 | NA | NA | CASSTQGTGDNEQFF | TGTGCCAGCAGCACCCAAGGTACCGGGGACAATGAGCAGTTCTTC
TRBJ1-1 | 13 | TRBV11-2 | NA | NA | CASSLDGHAEAFF | TGTGCCAGCAGTCTCGACGGACACGCTGAAGCTTTCTTT
TRBJ2-1 | 14 | TRBV2 | NA | NA | CASQRVSSYNEQFF | TGTGCCAGCCAGCGGGTGAGCTCCTACAATGAGCAGTTCTTC
TRBJ1-5 | 15 | TRBV18 | NA | TRBD1 | CASSPGTGVNQPQHF | TGTGCCAGCTCACCAGGGACAGGGGTCAATCAGCCCCAGCATTTT
TRBJ2-3 | 18 | TRBV5-1 | NA | TRBD2 | CASSAKGATSGIPDTQYF | TGCGCCAGCAGCGCAAAGGGGGCGACTAGCGGGATTCCAGATACGCAGTATTTT
TRBJ2-7 | 18 | TRBV4-2 | NA | TRBD2 | CASSHGLTSGRESYEQYF | TGTGCCAGCAGCCATGGACTTACTAGCGGGAGAGAATCCTACGAGCAGTACTTC
TRBJ2-1 | 12 | TRBV5-1 | NA | NA | CASSLTSNEQFF | TGCGCCAGCAGCTTGACTTCCAATGAGCAGTTCTTC
TRBJ1-1 | 15 | TRBV7-9 | NA | TRBD1 | CASSFLTGENTEAFF | TGTGCCAGCAGCTTTTTGACAGGGGAAAACACTGAAGCTTTCTTT
TRBJ2-2 | 14 | TRBV7-3 | few | NA | CASSFRGTGGELFF | TGTGCCAGCAGCTTCCGCGGGACGGGCGGGGAGCTGTTTTTT
TRBJ2-3 | 16 | TRBV5-1 | NA | NA | CASRKQGLSSTDTQYF | TGCGCCAGCAGAAAGCAGGGGTTATCTAGCACAGATACGCAGTATTTT
TRBJ2-1 | 17 | TRBV4-1 | NA | NA | CASSQDGGLSSYNEQFF | TGCGCCAGCAGCCAAGATGGTGGGCTTAGCTCCTACAATGAGCAGTTCTTC
TRBJ2-7 | 14 | TRBV28 | NA | NA | CASSPTHNSYEQYF | TGTGCCAGCAGCCCGACTCATAACTCCTACGAGCAGTACTTC
TRBJ2-1 | 15 | TRBV28 | NA | TRBD2 | CASSLGTSGNNEQFF | TGTGCCAGCAGTTTGGGGACTAGCGGGAACAATGAGCAGTTCTTC
TRBJ2-7 | 16 | TRBV18 | NA | TRBD2 | CASSPFPGLASYEQYF | TGTGCCAGCTCACCATTTCCGGGACTAGCTTCCTACGAGCAGTACTTC
TRBJ1-1 | 15 | TRBV5-1 | NA | TRBD1 | CASSPTHRGPTEAFF | TGCGCCAGCAGCCCGACCCACAGGGGCCCCACTGAAGCTTTCTTT
TRBJ2-1 | 13 | TRBV28 | NA | NA | CATREGDYNEQFF | TGTGCCACCCGAGAGGGAGACTACAATGAGCAGTTCTTC
TRBJ2-3 | 16 | TRBV5-1 | NA | NA | CASSTLRGTSTDTQYF | TGCGCCAGCAGCACCCTTCGCGGGACTAGCACAGATACGCAGTATTTT
TRBJ1-5 | 15 | TRBV18 | NA | NA | CASSPPGQGTQPQHF | TGTGCCAGCTCACCACCGGGGCAGGGGACTCAGCCCCAGCATTTT
TRBJ2-3 | 17 | TRBV7-9 | NA | TRBD1 | CASSPWDSARFTDTQYF | TGTGCCAGCAGCCCTTGGGACAGCGCCAGGTTCACAGATACGCAGTATTTT
TRBJ1-1 | 12 | TRBV30 | few | NA | CALLGLNTEAFF | TGTGCGTTATTGGGGCTGAACACTGAAGCTTTCTTT
TRBJ2-1 | 16 | TRBV7-2 | once | NA | CASSLLRGAGMSEQFF | TGTGCCAGCAGCTTGCTAAGGGGCGCGGGAATGAGTGAGCAGTTCTTC
TRBJ2-5 | 14 | TRBV18 | NA | NA | CASSPEQGPRAQYF | TGTGCCAGCTCACCAGAACAGGGACCCAGGGCCCAGTACTTC
TRBJ2-1 | 13 | TRBV5-1 | NA | NA | CASSHSPGNEQFF | TGCGCCAGCAGCCATAGCCCGGGGAATGAGCAGTTCTTC